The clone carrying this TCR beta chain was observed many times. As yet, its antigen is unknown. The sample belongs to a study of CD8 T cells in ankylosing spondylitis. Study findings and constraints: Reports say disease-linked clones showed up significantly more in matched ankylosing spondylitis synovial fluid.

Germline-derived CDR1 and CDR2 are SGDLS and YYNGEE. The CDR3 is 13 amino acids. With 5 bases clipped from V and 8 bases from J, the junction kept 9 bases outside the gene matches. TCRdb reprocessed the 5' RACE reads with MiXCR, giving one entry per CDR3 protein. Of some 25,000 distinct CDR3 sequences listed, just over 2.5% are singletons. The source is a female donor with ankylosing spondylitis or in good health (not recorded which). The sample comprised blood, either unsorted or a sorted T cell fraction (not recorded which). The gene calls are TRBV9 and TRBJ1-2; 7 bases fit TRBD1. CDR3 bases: TGTGCCAGCAGTAGCGGTACAGGGGACGGCTACACCTTC. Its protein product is CASSSGTGDGYTF.